The T cell receptor (beta chain) described here comes from a study of sequential checkpoint blockade in melanoma. Sequencing was performed with immunoSEQ multiplex PCR; in TCRdb, only in-frame clones are kept and a portion is missing. In the table there are tens of thousands of clones, approximately 77% of which are singletons. The treatment denotes: randomized to nivolumab then ipilimumab (arm A) or the reverse (arm B). The CDR3 has 14 residues. CDR1 is SEHNR, CDR2 FQNEAQ, per germline (reference sequence). Trimming left V 5 bases short and J 1 base short, with 12 bases between. The gene calls are TRBV7-9 and TRBJ2-7; possibly TRBD2 for D (6 bases). The sequence was obtained from a human donor with melanoma. Sequenced here: CD8+ T cells sorted from blood (inferred from file names), sampled from a patient given nivolumab and ipilimumab in sequence. CDR3 DNA: TGTGCCAGCAGCGGGGGACTTCGATCCTACGAGCAGTACTTC. This gives the protein CASSGGLRSYEQYF. The full variable domain, with the rest looked up from reference TRBV7-9 and TRBJ2-7, is DTGVSQNPRHKITKRGQNVTFRCDPISEHNRLYWYRQTLGQGPEFLTYFQNEAQLEKSRLLSDRFSAERPKGSFSTLEIQRTEQGDSAMYLCASSGGLRSYEQYFGPGTRLTVT.